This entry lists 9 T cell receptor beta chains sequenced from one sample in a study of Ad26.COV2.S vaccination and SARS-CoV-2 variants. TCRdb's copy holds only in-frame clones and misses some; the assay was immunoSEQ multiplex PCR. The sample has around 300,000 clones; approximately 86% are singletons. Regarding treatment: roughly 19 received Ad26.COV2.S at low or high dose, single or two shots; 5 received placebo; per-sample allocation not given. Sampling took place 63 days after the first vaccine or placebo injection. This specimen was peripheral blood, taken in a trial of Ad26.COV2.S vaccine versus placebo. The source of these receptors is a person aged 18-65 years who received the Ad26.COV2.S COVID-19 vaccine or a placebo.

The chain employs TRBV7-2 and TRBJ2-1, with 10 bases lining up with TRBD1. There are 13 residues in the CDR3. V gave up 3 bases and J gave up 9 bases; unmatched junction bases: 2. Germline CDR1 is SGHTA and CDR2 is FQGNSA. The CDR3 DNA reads TGTGCCAGCAGCTTGGACAGGGGGGTTGAGCAGTTCTTC. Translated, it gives CASSLDRGVEQFF.

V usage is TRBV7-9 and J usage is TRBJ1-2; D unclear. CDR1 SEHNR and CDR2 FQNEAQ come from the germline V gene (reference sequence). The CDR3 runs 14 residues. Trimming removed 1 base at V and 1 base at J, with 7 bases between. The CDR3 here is CASSLDGINYGYTF. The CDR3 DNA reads TGTGCCAGCAGCTTAGACGGAATTAACTATGGCTACACCTTC.

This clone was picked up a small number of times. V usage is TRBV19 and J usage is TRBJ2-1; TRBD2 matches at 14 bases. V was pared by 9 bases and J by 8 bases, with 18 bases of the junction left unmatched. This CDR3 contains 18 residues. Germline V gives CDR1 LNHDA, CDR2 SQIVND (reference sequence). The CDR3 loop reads CASQRRTRGLAGVYEQFF. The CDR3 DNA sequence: TGTGCCAGCCAGAGGCGAACGCGGGGACTAGCGGGAGTATATGAGCAGTTCTTC.

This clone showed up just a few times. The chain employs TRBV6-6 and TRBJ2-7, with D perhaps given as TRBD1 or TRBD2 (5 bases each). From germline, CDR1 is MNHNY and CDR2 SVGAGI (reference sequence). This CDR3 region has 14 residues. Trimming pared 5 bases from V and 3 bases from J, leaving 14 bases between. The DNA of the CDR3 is TGTGCCAGCAGTATACCGGGACGGCACTACGAGCAGTACTTC. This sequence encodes CASSIPGRHYEQYF.

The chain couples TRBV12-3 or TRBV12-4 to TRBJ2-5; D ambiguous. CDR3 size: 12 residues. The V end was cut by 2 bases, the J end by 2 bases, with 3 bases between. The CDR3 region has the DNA TGTGCCAGCAGTTTAAGGCAAGAGACCCAGTACTTC. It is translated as CASSLRQETQYF.

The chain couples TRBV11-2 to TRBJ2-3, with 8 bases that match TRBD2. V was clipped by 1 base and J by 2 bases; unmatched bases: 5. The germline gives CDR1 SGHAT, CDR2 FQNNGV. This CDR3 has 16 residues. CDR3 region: CASSLVGRGVTDTQYF. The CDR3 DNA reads TGTGCCAGCAGCTTAGTAGGGCGGGGGGTCACAGATACGCAGTATTTT.

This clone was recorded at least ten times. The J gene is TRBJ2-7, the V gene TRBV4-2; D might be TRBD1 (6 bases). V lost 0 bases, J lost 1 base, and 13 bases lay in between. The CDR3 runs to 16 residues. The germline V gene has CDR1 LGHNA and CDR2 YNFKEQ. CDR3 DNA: TGTGCCAGCAGCCAAGAGTTCGGGACACCTTCCTACGAGCAGTACTTC. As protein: CASSQEFGTPSYEQYF.

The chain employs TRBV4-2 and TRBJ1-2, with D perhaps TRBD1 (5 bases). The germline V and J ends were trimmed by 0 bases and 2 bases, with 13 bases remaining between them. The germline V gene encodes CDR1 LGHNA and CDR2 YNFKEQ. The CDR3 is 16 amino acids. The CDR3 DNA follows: TGTGCCAGCAGCCAAGATCGTGGGACGGTAAACTATGGCTACACCTTC. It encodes CASSQDRGTVNYGYTF.

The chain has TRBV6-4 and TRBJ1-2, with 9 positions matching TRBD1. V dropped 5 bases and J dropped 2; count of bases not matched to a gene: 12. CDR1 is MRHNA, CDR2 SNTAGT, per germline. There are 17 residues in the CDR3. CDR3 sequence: CASSSGTGYYLNYGYTF. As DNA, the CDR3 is TGTGCCAGCAGTTCCGGGACAGGGTACTATCTGAACTATGGCTACACCTTC.